Sequencing of this TCR beta chain was carried out in a study of OX40 agonist ivuxolimab in advanced cancers. Study-level background: With ivuxolimab, an agonistic anti-OX40 (CD134) antibody, patients were treated. Partial responses were achieved by three patients, of whom one had hepatocellular carcinoma and two had cutaneous melanoma.

Data came from immunoSEQ multiplex PCR; TCRdb stores just in-frame clones and leaves some out. The table records more than 95,000 clones, 85% to 95% of them present only once. The CDR3 extends over 17 amino acids. The germline V gene encodes CDR1 ENHRY and CDR2 SYGVKD. This chain joins TRBV10-3 and TRBJ2-5; TRBD2 agrees at 13 bases. The end of the DNA fits TRBJ2-7 better, so the J call may be wrong. Sequenced here: CD4+ or CD8+ T cells sorted from blood, sampled in a trial of the OX40 agonist ivuxolimab. The sequence came from an adult with an advanced solid tumor such as melanoma, head and neck, liver or kidney cancer. The CDR3 nucleotides are TGTGCCATCAGTGTCTCACCGGGACTAGCGGGATCCTACGAGCAGTACTTC. It encodes CAISVSPGLAGSYEQYF.